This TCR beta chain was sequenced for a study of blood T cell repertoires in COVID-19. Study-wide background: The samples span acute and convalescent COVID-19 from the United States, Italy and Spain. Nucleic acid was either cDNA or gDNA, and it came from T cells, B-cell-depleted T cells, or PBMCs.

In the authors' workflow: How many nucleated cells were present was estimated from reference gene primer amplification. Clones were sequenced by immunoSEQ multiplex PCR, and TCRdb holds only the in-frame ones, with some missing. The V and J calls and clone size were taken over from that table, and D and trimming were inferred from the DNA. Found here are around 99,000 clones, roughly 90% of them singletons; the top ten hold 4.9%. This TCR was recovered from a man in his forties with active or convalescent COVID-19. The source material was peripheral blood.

CDR3 residues: CASRPTSGRAADTQYF. CDR3 coding DNA: TGTGCCAGCAGACCCACTAGCGGGAGAGCAGCAGATACGCAGTATTTT. The chain recombines TRBV28 with TRBJ2-3, with 11 bases that match TRBD2. CDR3 length equals 16 residues. J gave up 4 bases and V 6 bases, and 9 bases lay outside the gene matches. Germline loops: CDR1 MDHEN, CDR2 SYDVKM.